This TCR beta chain was documented in a study of beta chain features in type 1 diabetes. Study-wide findings and caveats: Shorter TCRB CDR3s, moderately but significantly so, were found in Type 1 diabetes patients in all four CD4+ subsets.

Reverse transcription of all isolated RNA meant that expressed TCRB transcripts were sequenced. Profiling relied on immunoSEQ multiplex PCR, and the TCRdb table lists in-frame clones only, not all of them. The sample contains 130,000 or so clones, around 9% of which appear only once. V was pared by 10 bases and J by 8 bases, with 21 bases between. This CDR3 has 14 amino acids. Per the germline V gene, CDR1 is SGHTA and CDR2 is FQGNSA. This clone was seen a few times. Its matching antigen is unknown. V is TRBV7-2 and J is TRBJ2-1; TRBD2 might be the D (6 bases). Sequencing used central memory CD4+ T cells from blood. The TCR was taken from a man aged 25-45 years with type 1 diabetes. CDR3 sequence reads: CATSGLTWRDEQFF. CDR3 DNA sequence: TGTGCCACCTCAGGACTAACGTGGAGAGATGAGCAGTTCTTC.